This T cell receptor beta chain was observed in a study of blood T cell repertoires in COVID-19 (dated by TCRdb to 2020 to 2021). With respect to the entire study: Collaborator samples came from the United States, Italy and Spain and covered acute and convalescent phases of COVID-19. Samples were obtained from the ongoing ImmuneRACE study (first 160 participants) and from 950 to 1,500 subjects provided by 6 global collaborators. The sample metadata nearly always contained a de-identified subject ID, COVID-19 status, age in years and sex. HLA class I and class II types, where available, came from metadata supplied by the sample provider rather than from assay-based typing. The dataset comprised deeply sampled blood TCRbeta repertoires from subjects exposed to, actively infected with, or recovered from COVID-19. The prospective study material was composed of cDNA or gDNA derived from T cells, B-cell-depleted T cells, or PBMCs. The repertoires were released in a freely available public database intended as a resource for research on the immune response to SARS-CoV-2.

TCRbeta CDR3 regions were amplified from genomic DNA using the immunoSEQ Assay, a bias-controlled multiplex PCR. The paper's processing steps were these. The number of nucleated cells in each sample was estimated by amplification of reference gene primers within the assay. To quantify the absolute abundance of each unique TCRbeta CDR3 rearrangement, sequence reads were collapsed and filtered. For each sample, productive Simpson clonality was calculated as the square root of Simpson's diversity index over productive rearrangements. In its TCRdb copy, this immuneACCESS table keeps in-frame sequences only and misses some clones. Where compared with another copy, unresolved V genes explain less than half of these, and the others have no known cause. Clonal size and the V and J genes are those of that table, whereas D and trimming came from the DNA. This sample comprises roughly 140,000 clones, around 78% of them detected only once. The top ten hold 1.9% of the sample.

Details on this clone: Its antigen specificity is not known. Per-nucleotide qualities are absent, and no much larger clonotype sits a single base away.

CDR1 and CDR2 are read off the germline V gene as SGHVS and FNYEAQ. The CDR3 runs 16 residues from the cysteine to the phenylalanine. Just the 48-base CDR3 DNA is kept, in frame starting at base 1. Unmatched junction bases come to 9, with V trimmed by 2 bases and J by 5 bases. Summary of the overall study and its limitations: The amount of clinical and demographic metadata varied by source and participant and was provided uncurated.

Each collaborating institution followed its own protocols to collect whole blood in K2EDTA tubes. For TCRbeta analysis, collaborator samples were shipped as frozen whole blood, as isolated PBMCs, or as DNA extracted from either sample type. The chain was built from TRBV7-6 and TRBJ2-7; 10 bases in the middle match TRBD1. The sample consisted of peripheral blood. The sequence was obtained from a woman aged 55-70 years with acute or convalescent COVID-19. The bases read TGTGCCAGCAGCTTACCCCCCGGGACAGGGGACCACGAGCAGTACTTC. Protein translation: CASSLPPGTGDHEQYF. The CDR3 plus the reference TRBV7-6 and TRBJ2-7 genes for the other parts give the full variable domain: GAGVSQSPRYKVTKRGQDVALRCDPISGHVSLYWYRQALGQGPEFLTYFNYEAQQDKSGLPNDRFSAERPEGSISTLTIQRTEQRDSAMYRCASSLPPGTGDHEQYFGPGTRLTVT.